These 13 T cell receptor beta chains came from one sample sequenced in a study of early T cells in non-severe SARS-CoV-2 infection (dated by TCRdb to 2020 to 2022). The library relied on 5' RACE. The instrument was a NextSeq 500. In TCRdb, the public reads were trimmed at Q25 with fastp and aligned with MiXCR, with productive beta chains retained. Duplicate CDR3 protein sequences are folded into a single record with the most common DNA and genes. This sample holds about 94,000 distinct CDR3 sequences; roughly an eighth were observed only once. The ten largest clones represent about 2% of the sample. The material sequenced was whole blood. These TCRs come from an adult who was a healthcare worker with PCR-confirmed SARS-CoV-2 infection or an uninfected control (not recorded which).

The V call is TRBV20-1, the J call TRBJ2-1, with D tentatively TRBD1 or TRBD2 (5 bases each). CDR1 and CDR2 (germline): DFQATT, SNEGSKA (reference sequence). The V gene lost 0 bases and the J gene lost 0 bases, with 15 bases spanning the gap. This CDR3 region has 17 residues. CDR3 sequence reads: CSARDLMGESSYNEQFF. For the CDR3, the DNA is TGCAGTGCTAGAGATCTTATGGGGGAGAGCTCCTACAATGAGCAGTTCTTC.

As for this clonotype: At one boundary the junction diverges from the germline segment, which might be a read error. This chain joins TRBV6-5 and TRBJ2-3; 9 bases align to TRBD2. This CDR3 has 15 residues. Looked up from germline, CDR1 is MNHEY and CDR2 is SVGAGI. The CDR3, as DNA: TGTGCCAGCAGTCGTTCTAGCGGGGCCACAGATACGAAGTATTTT. This translates into CASSRSSGATDTKYF.

The V and J genes are TRBV6-2 or TRBV6-3 and TRBJ1-1; 11 nucleotides match TRBD1. In germline, CDR1 is MNHEY, CDR2 SVGEGT. The trim removed 8 bases at V and 4 bases at J, leaving 6 bases unmatched. CDR3 length: 14 residues. The CDR3 coding sequence is TGTGCCAGCGCGCGGGACAGGGGGACCACTGAAGCTTTCTTT. It encodes CASARDRGTTEAFF.

This clonotype was picked up many times. The chain has TRBV5-1 and TRBJ2-1; the D is unclear. Germline CDR1 SGHRS, CDR2 YFSETQ. Deletions cut 3 bases from V and 3 bases from J, with 16 bases between. The CDR3 totals 16 residues. The chain's CDR3 is CASSSQTQGLYNEQFF. For the CDR3, the DNA is TGCGCCAGCAGCTCCCAGACCCAAGGCCTCTACAATGAGCAGTTCTTC. Full variable domain (outside the CDR3, taken from reference TRBV5-1 and TRBJ2-1): KAGVTQTPRYLIKTRGQQVTLSCSPISGHRSVSWYQQTPGQGLQFLFEYFSETQRNKGNFPGRFSGRQFSNSRSEMNVSTLELGDSALYLCASSSQTQGLYNEQFFGPGTRLTVL.

Ten or more counts support this clonotype. The rearrangement links TRBV12-3 or TRBV12-4 to TRBJ1-1, with D unclear. The CDR3 consists of 16 residues. V was pared by 7 bases and J by 0 bases, with 18 bases between. The CDR3 nucleotides are TGTGCCAGCACCCCTAGGAGGACCGATATGAACACTGAAGCTTTCTTT. Translating it yields CASTPRRTDMNTEAFF.

Details on this clonotype: A much larger clone differs from this one at a single base, so this may be a read error. The chain is built from TRBV14 and TRBJ2-3; TRBD2 aligns across 9 bases. Unmatched junction bases numbered 10, after V lost 2 bases and J lost 7 bases. The germline gives CDR1 SGHDN, CDR2 FVKESK. This CDR3 has 16 amino acids. CDR3 bases: TGTGCCAGCAGCCAAATGGCGGGGGGGCCTCTAAATACGCAGTATTTT. This encodes CASSQMAGGPLNTQYF.

By its share, this clonotype is medium-sized. The rearrangement links TRBV19 to TRBJ2-1; TRBD1 is a possible D gene (6 bases). Germline CDR1 is LNHDA and CDR2 is SQIVND (reference sequence). V was trimmed by 5 bases and J by 6 bases, leaving 14 bases between them. The CDR3 is 14 amino acids. The CDR3 sequence is CASSAPGHRNEQFF. CDR3 nucleotide sequence: TGTGCCAGTAGTGCCCCGGGACATCGCAATGAGCAGTTCTTC.

The sample holds many counts of this clonotype. V gene TRBV7-6 combines with J gene TRBJ2-1; possible D gene TRBD2, 6 bases. Germline V lookup: CDR1 SGHVS, CDR2 FNYEAQ. This CDR3 region has 16 residues. Trimming shortened V by 0 bases and J by 6 bases, and 15 bases separated the two germline ends. DNA of the CDR3: TGTGCCAGCAGCTTAGCGGTAGGTCTGCGGGGCAATGAGCAGTTCTTC. The encoded protein is CASSLAVGLRGNEQFF. Drawing the rest from reference TRBV7-6 and TRBJ2-1, the complete variable domain is GAGVSQSPRYKVTKRGQDVALRCDPISGHVSLYWYRQALGQGPEFLTYFNYEAQQDKSGLPNDRFSAERPEGSISTLTIQRTEQRDSAMYRCASSLAVGLRGNEQFFGPGTRLTVL.

This clonotype occurred a few times. The chain joins TRBV28 to TRBJ2-7; D may correspond to TRBD1 or TRBD2 (5 bases each). Germline loops: CDR1 MDHEN, CDR2 SYDVKM. The CDR3 is 13 residues long. V was shortened by 11 bases and J by 4 bases, with 18 bases between the two germline ends. CDR3 sequence reads: CASRGPLGYEQYF. CDR3 nucleotides: TGTGCCTCACGGGGCCCGTTAGGTTACGAGCAGTACTTC.

This clonotype occurred a few times. The genes are TRBV11-3 and TRBJ2-3; D assignment may be TRBD1 or TRBD2 (5 bases each). This CDR3 spans 13 amino acids. With 5 bases removed from V and 6 bases from J, the gap between germline ends came to 12 bases. The germline V gene has CDR1 SGHNT and CDR2 YENEEA. The CDR3: CASSARDDDTQYF. DNA for the CDR3: TGTGCCAGCAGCGCCAGGGACGACGATACGCAGTATTTT.

At least ten counts were recorded for this clonotype. The V call is TRBV11-2, the J call TRBJ2-7, with unresolved D. This CDR3 contains 13 residues. Germline V gene sequence: CDR1 SGHAT, CDR2 FQNNGV. Trimming removed 5 bases at V and 2 bases at J, with 10 bases between. The CDR3 sequence: CASSPPSAYEQYF. The CDR3 DNA sequence: TGTGCCAGCAGCCCCCCCTCCGCCTACGAGCAGTACTTC.

This clonotype was seen more than once but under ten times. J is TRBJ2-3 and V is TRBV7-9; 9 bases line up with TRBD2. The V gene end was trimmed by 3 bases and the J gene end by 7 bases; junction bases not matched to a gene: 8. CDR3 length equals 15 residues. Germline V gives CDR1 SEHNR, CDR2 FQNEAQ (reference sequence). The CDR3 sequence: CASSFGGAGGNTQYF. The CDR3 DNA reads as TGTGCCAGCAGCTTTGGAGGAGCGGGGGGAAATACGCAGTATTTT.

This clonotype was detected ten times or more. The rearrangement joins TRBV5-1 to TRBJ1-3; unclear D gene. Per germline, CDR1 SGHRS and CDR2 YFSETQ. The CDR3 is 15 amino acids. Between the trimmed V and J ends, which lost 0 bases and 4 bases, there was a span of 11 bases. CDR3 sequence reads: CASSLDAAVGNTIYF. In DNA, the CDR3 is TGCGCCAGCAGCTTGGATGCGGCAGTAGGAAACACCATATATTTT.